This TCR beta chain stems from a study of CXCR3-negative and CXCR3-positive naive CD8 T cells. Study-level results: Naive cells, whether CXCR3-negative or CXCR3-positive, had similar TRBV-TRBJ usage, while memory cells differed.

The CDR3 totals 12 residues. The V gene's germline CDR1 is MDHEN and CDR2 SYDVKM. The libraries of TRB cDNA were constructed through 5' RACE using UMI labels. TCRdb reprocessed the 5' RACE reads and reports one entry per CDR3 protein, with no DNA. The sample spans approximately 40,000 distinct CDR3 sequences; the ten largest clones claim under 15%. A remark on this clonotype: Its antigen is not identified.

This chain links TRBV28 with TRBJ2-7; TCRdb calls TRBD1, which cannot be checked without DNA. This receptor was obtained from a human donor in good health. Some clones in this sample may be carry-over from other donors' samples. The sequenced sample was memory CD8+ T cells from blood. CDR3 residues: CASYRVSHEQYF.